The 21 T cell receptor beta chains presented below share a single source sample, sequenced in a study of T cell responses to AZD1222 COVID-19 vaccine. Some clones are missing from TCRdb's copy, which holds only in-frame ones; the method was immunoSEQ multiplex PCR. The table lists some 130,000 clones, about 87% of them singletons. The sequencing used peripheral blood, collected on day 0 of AZD1222 vaccination. These receptors were taken from an adult in good health.

The rearrangement joins TRBV2 to TRBJ2-1; 8 positions agree with TRBD2. The germline V gene has CDR1 SNHLY and CDR2 FYNNEI. CDR3 length: 14 amino acids. The V segment lost 4 bases and the J segment 9 bases; nucleotides outside the gene matches: 8. The CDR3 here is CASSGTSSSGEQFF. The CDR3 DNA is TGTGCCAGCAGTGGGACTAGCTCAAGTGGTGAGCAGTTCTTC.

The rearrangement links TRBV27 to TRBJ1-1, with 9 bases matching TRBD1. After removal of 2 bases from V and 5 bases from J, the junction contained 3 bases not matched to a gene. This CDR3 region has 14 residues. The germline V gene encodes CDR1 MNHEY and CDR2 SMNVEV (reference sequence). This CDR3 reads CASSLGQGWTEAFF. Written as DNA, the CDR3 is TGTGCCAGCAGTTTAGGACAGGGGTGGACTGAAGCTTTCTTT.

V usage is TRBV6-5 and J usage is TRBJ1-1; D remains unclear. V shed 6 bases and J shed 7 bases, with 15 bases lying between them. This CDR3 is built from 13 residues. The V gene's germline CDR1 is MNHEY and CDR2 SVGAGI. The CDR3 loop is CASSLAQKGEAFF. DNA of the CDR3: TGTGCCAGCAGCCTCGCACAGAAGGGTGAAGCTTTCTTT.

V gene TRBV11-3 combines with J gene TRBJ1-2; 7 positions agree with TRBD1. Germline V gene lookup returns CDR1 SGHNT and CDR2 YENEEA. CDR3 length: 16 amino acids. After removal of 5 bases from V and 2 bases from J, the junction contained 11 bases not matched to a gene. The CDR3 loop reads CASSPTMTGTNYGYTF. CDR3 bases: TGTGCCAGCAGCCCCACGATGACAGGGACCAACTATGGCTACACCTTC.

The sample holds one count of this clone. The chain has TRBV3-1 (or the pseudogene TRBV3-2) and TRBJ2-3; D not certain. Trimming removed 2 bases at V and 4 bases at J, with 7 bases between. There are 13 residues in the CDR3. Germline V gene lookup returns CDR1 LGHDT and CDR2 YNNKEL (reference sequence). CDR3 amino acids: CASSQQKADTQYF. The CDR3 coding sequence is TGTGCCAGCAGCCAACAGAAGGCAGATACGCAGTATTTT.

This clone was found once. The genes are TRBV3-1 (or the pseudogene TRBV3-2) and TRBJ2-5; the match to TRBD2 covers 10 bases. With 4 bases clipped from V and 1 base from J, the junction kept 6 bases outside the gene matches. CDR3 size: 16 residues. Germline assignment: CDR1 LGHDT and CDR2 YNNKEL (reference sequence). The CDR3 coding sequence is TGTGCCAGCAGCCCGAGGACTAGCGGCCGCCAAGAGACCCAGTACTTC. Translating gives CASSPRTSGRQETQYF.

The chain carries TRBV2 and TRBJ2-5; the match to TRBD1 covers 7 bases. The CDR3 sequence is 14 residues long. J was trimmed by 5 bases and V by 8 bases; bases with no gene match: 11. Germline V gene data show CDR1 as SNHLY and CDR2 as FYNNEI. CDR3 residues: CASGFRQGRETQYF. The CDR3 coding sequence is TGTGCCAGCGGATTTCGACAGGGTCGCGAGACCCAGTACTTC.

The chain couples TRBV9 to TRBJ1-1; no clear D gene. Trimming pared 0 bases from V and 4 bases from J, leaving 13 bases between. The CDR3 totals 15 residues. Germline CDR1 is SGDLS and CDR2 is YYNGEE. The CDR3 coding sequence is TGTGCCAGCAGCGTAGCTGGTTCCCGGGCCACTGAAGCTTTCTTT. Residues: CASSVAGSRATEAFF.

This clone was observed once. The chain has TRBV19 and TRBJ1-1, with D possibly TRBD1 on 6 matching bases. Germline V gene sequence: CDR1 LNHDA, CDR2 SQIVND (reference sequence). The CDR3 sequence is 16 residues long. Trimming took off 3 bases at V and 1 base at J, with 15 bases between the two ends. DNA for the CDR3: TGTGCCAGTAGTATCGTCGGGGGGCGAGGGAACACTGAAGCTTTCTTT. Amino acids: CASSIVGGRGNTEAFF. Combining the CDR3 with reference TRBV19 and TRBJ1-1 gives the whole variable domain DGGITQSPKYLFRKEGQNVTLSCEQNLNHDAMYWYRQDPGQGLRLIYYSQIVNDFQKGDIAEGYSVSREKKESFPLTVTSAQKNPTAFYLCASSIVGGRGNTEAFFGQGTRLTVV.

The gene calls are TRBV7-7 and TRBJ2-5; 9 bases line up with TRBD1. V shed 5 bases and J 0 bases; nucleotides not matched to a gene: 25. Germline CDR1 reads SSHAT; CDR2 reads FNYEAQ (reference sequence). This CDR3 is built from 22 residues. The CDR3 is CASSASTGGVHQVGGHQETQYF. The CDR3 DNA reads as TGTGCCAGCAGCGCCTCGACAGGGGGTGTGCACCAAGTGGGGGGGCACCAAGAGACCCAGTACTTC. The variable domain in full, with the rest retrieved from reference TRBV7-7 and TRBJ2-5, is GAGVSQSPRYKVTKRGQDVTLRCDPISSHATLYWYQQALGQGPEFLTYFNYEAQPDKSGLPSDRFSAERPEGSISTLTIQRTEQRDSAMYRCASSASTGGVHQVGGHQETQYFGPGTRLLVL.

This chain connects TRBV6-2 or TRBV6-3 to TRBJ1-2; 9 bases fit TRBD1. J gave up 4 bases and V 5 bases, and 8 bases lay outside the gene matches. The V gene's germline CDR1 is MNHEY and CDR2 SVGEGT. The CDR3 consists of 15 residues. CDR3 DNA: TGTGCCAGCAGTACAGGGGGCAAAGCGGCCTATGGCTACACCTTC. Its translation is CASSTGGKAAYGYTF.

The rearrangement uses TRBV18 and TRBJ2-7; unclear D gene. This CDR3 has 12 residues. Germline V lookup: CDR1 KGHSH, CDR2 LQKENI. V lost 1 base, J lost 5 bases, and 6 bases lay in between. The DNA for the CDR3 is TGTGCCAGCTCACCACAGGGCAACGAGCAGTACTTC. This translates into CASSPQGNEQYF.

The V gene is TRBV7-9, the J gene TRBJ1-2; possible D gene TRBD1, 5 bases. Germline V CDR1 and CDR2: SEHNR, FQNEAQ (reference sequence). This CDR3 is 13 amino acids long. V was clipped by 0 bases and J by 7 bases, with 9 bases between them. DNA of the CDR3: TGTGCCAGCAGCTTAGCGGCAGGGTCTGGCTACACCTTC. Protein: CASSLAAGSGYTF.

This chain joins TRBV19 and TRBJ1-2; weak D call: TRBD1 (6 bases). V lost 7 bases and J lost 4, with 10 bases in between. Germline CDR1 reads LNHDA; CDR2 reads SQIVND (reference sequence). CDR3 length: 12 residues. The CDR3 DNA reads as TGTGCCAGTATTCAGGGGTCCTATGGCTACACCTTC. Protein product: CASIQGSYGYTF.

DNA for the CDR3: TGTGCCAGCAGTTTAGGGGATTCTGGGGCCAACGTCCTGACTTTC. Translation gives CASSLGDSGANVLTF. The gene calls are TRBV27 and TRBJ2-6, with unresolved D. Trimming took 2 bases from V and 1 from J, leaving 6 bases between them. Germline V gives CDR1 MNHEY, CDR2 SMNVEV (reference sequence). This CDR3 comprises 15 residues. The full variable domain, rest sourced from reference TRBV27 and TRBJ2-6, is EAQVTQNPRYLITVTGKKLTVTCSQNMNHEYMSWYRQDPGLGLRQIYYSMNVEVTDKGDVPEGYKVSRKEKRNFPLILESPSPNQTSLYFCASSLGDSGANVLTFGAGSRLTVL.

The CDR3 here is CASSPLSGTEAFF. The CDR3, as DNA: TGTGCCAGCAGCCCATTGTCAGGCACTGAAGCTTTCTTT. V is TRBV4-2 and J is TRBJ1-1; D uncertain. V lost 4 bases and J 4 bases, leaving 10 bases between the germline ends. The germline V gene has CDR1 LGHNA and CDR2 YNFKEQ. The CDR3 is made up of 13 amino acids.

The rearrangement uses TRBV19 and TRBJ2-5; 10 bases are a match to TRBD2. V lost 3 bases to trimming and J lost 5 bases; unmatched junction nucleotides: 12. The length of the CDR3 is 17 residues. Per the germline V gene, CDR1 is LNHDA and CDR2 is SQIVND (reference sequence). The CDR3 nucleotides read TGTGCCAGTAGTATGGTAGCGGGAGGAGGCCTGGGGGAGACCCAGTACTTC. Amino acids: CASSMVAGGGLGETQYF.

The chain employs TRBV18 and TRBJ2-5, with TRBD1 matching 10 bases. In germline, CDR1 is KGHSH, CDR2 LQKENI. The trim removed 6 bases at V and 5 bases at J, leaving 12 bases unmatched. The CDR3 length is 16 residues. The CDR3 loop reads CASSPNRDRGRETQYF. Here the CDR3 DNA reads TGTGCCAGCTCCCCGAACCGGGACAGGGGCCGGGAGACCCAGTACTTC.

The chain has TRBV7-2 and TRBJ2-7, with 8 bases identical to TRBD2. V trimming: 1 base; J trimming: 4 bases; junction bases outside the gene matches: 12. This CDR3 contains 17 residues. Per the germline V gene, CDR1 is SGHTA and CDR2 is FQGNSA. The CDR3 loop is CASSLGWTSRGGYEQYF. The CDR3, as DNA: TGTGCCAGCAGCTTAGGTTGGACTAGCCGAGGGGGTTACGAGCAGTACTTC.

This chain links TRBV19 with TRBJ2-2, with 8 positions matching TRBD2. CDR3 size: 16 residues. The germline gives CDR1 LNHDA, CDR2 SQIVND (reference sequence). With 5 bases clipped from V and 1 base from J, the junction kept 6 bases outside the gene matches. CDR3 region: CASSRGGTVNTGELFF. DNA of the CDR3: TGTGCCAGTAGTCGGGGGGGGACGGTGAACACCGGGGAGCTGTTTTTT. The full variable domain, completed using reference TRBV19 and TRBJ2-2, is DGGITQSPKYLFRKEGQNVTLSCEQNLNHDAMYWYRQDPGQGLRLIYYSQIVNDFQKGDIAEGYSVSREKKESFPLTVTSAQKNPTAFYLCASSRGGTVNTGELFFGEGSRLTVL.

For the CDR3, the DNA is TGTGCCAGTAGTAAGACAGGGAGTGGGACTGAAGCTTTCTTT. Translated: CASSKTGSGTEAFF. V gene TRBV19 combines with J gene TRBJ1-1; TRBD1 agrees at 7 bases. V gave up 4 bases and J gave up 5 bases; unmatched junction bases: 7. This CDR3 has 14 residues. Germline loops: CDR1 LNHDA, CDR2 SQIVND (reference sequence).